These 13 T cell receptor beta chains were all obtained from the same sample, sequenced in a study of post-analysis software for immune sequencing data. Points from the study as a whole: Higher frequency in patients than in controls was seen for 5 or 6 TRBV segments, with TRBV5-6, TRBV5-1 and TRBV20-1 among them.

Researchers reported that TCR beta cDNA libraries carried unique molecular identifiers. One entry per CDR3 protein, called by TCRdb with MiXCR from the PCR reads. The table shows about 820,000 distinct CDR3 sequences, with about 57% occurring only once. The antigens of these receptors remain unknown. Sequencing used blood. The origin of the receptors is a girl aged 10 to 17 with multiple sclerosis.

This clonotype was detected a few times. This chain links TRBV5-6 with TRBJ2-5; tentatively, D is TRBD1 or TRBD2 (6 bases each). The V and J ends lost 1 base and 1 base respectively, with 14 bases between them. Germline CDR1 is SGHDT and CDR2 is YYEEEE. The CDR3 spans 16 residues. CDR3 in DNA: TGTGCCAGCAGCTTGTACGGGACGGGGGCCCAAGAGACCCAGTACTTC. Its translation: CASSLYGTGAQETQYF.

This chain uses TRBV9 with TRBJ2-7, with TRBD1 identical over 9 bases. With 1 base clipped from V and 5 bases from J, the junction kept 7 bases outside the gene matches. This CDR3 has 15 residues. CDR1 is SGDLS and CDR2 is YYNGEE in the germline V gene. The CDR3 DNA follows: TGTGCCAGCAGCGTAAGGGACAGGGTTTTCGACGAGCAGTACTTC. It codes for CASSVRDRVFDEQYF.

This clonotype was counted between two and nine times. The chain carries TRBV4-1 and TRBJ2-1; 8 nucleotides agree with TRBD2. The CDR3 runs to 15 residues. CDR1 MGHRA and CDR2 YSYEKL come from the germline V gene. J gave up 3 bases and V 4 bases, and 5 bases lay outside the gene matches. The CDR3 is CASSLSGGDYNEQFF. CDR3 coding DNA: TGCGCCAGCAGCCTCTCCGGGGGGGACTACAATGAGCAGTTCTTC.

This clonotype was counted between two and nine times. The chain links TRBV6-1 to TRBJ2-5; no definite D call. The V gene lost 2 bases and the J gene lost 7 bases, with 17 bases spanning the gap. The CDR3 loop spans 15 amino acids. The germline V gene has CDR1 MNHNS and CDR2 SASEGT. CDR3 DNA sequence: TGTGCCAGCAGTGAATTTGGGCAGCCCTATCGGACCCAGTACTTC. Its translation: CASSEFGQPYRTQYF.

The chain joins TRBV5-6 to TRBJ1-1, with D perhaps matching TRBD1 (6 bases). The CDR3 length is 12 residues. In germline, CDR1 is SGHDT, CDR2 YYEEEE. V lost 5 bases and J 7 bases, leaving 12 bases between the germline ends. The CDR3 here is CASSLDRFEAFF. The CDR3, as DNA: TGTGCCAGCAGTCTCGACAGGTTTGAAGCTTTCTTT.

The rearrangement uses TRBV12-3 or TRBV12-4 and TRBJ1-5; the D is unclear. Trimming shortened V by 6 bases and J by 0 bases, and 18 bases separated the two germline ends. The CDR3 has 17 residues. As DNA, the CDR3 is TGTGCCAGCAGCCCTGGGGTGGACTTTCATAGCAATCAGCCCCAGCATTTT. This gives the protein CASSPGVDFHSNQPQHF.

The sample holds a few counts of this clonotype. The chain uses TRBV20-1 and TRBJ2-5; 7 nucleotides line up with TRBD1. The J call may not be correct, given that the DNA end is closer to TRBJ2-7. The CDR3 length is 13 residues. Germline V CDR1 and CDR2: DFQATT, SNEGSKA (reference sequence). DNA for the CDR3: TGCAGTGCTAGAAGCGACAGGGATTACGAGCAGTACTTC. Encoded protein: CSARSDRDYEQYF.

The chain uses TRBV3-1 and TRBJ2-1, with D possibly being TRBD2 (5 bases). There are 19 residues in the CDR3. V was trimmed by 1 base and J by 3 bases, leaving 22 bases between them. Germline CDR1 LGHDT, CDR2 YNNKEL (reference sequence). CDR3 sequence (DNA): TGTGCCAGCAGCCAAGCTACCCTAAGGGAGTGGGAGAACTACAATGAGCAGTTCTTC. Residues: CASSQATLREWENYNEQFF.

The chain employs TRBV19 and TRBJ2-1, with TRBD2 identical over 9 bases. CDR3 size: 13 residues. V lost 6 bases to trimming and J lost 10 bases; unmatched junction nucleotides: 7. Per germline, CDR1 LNHDA and CDR2 SQIVND (reference sequence). Written as DNA, the CDR3 is TGTGCCAGTAGCCTAGCGGGACCTTACGAGCAGTTCTTC. It encodes CASSLAGPYEQFF.

This clonotype was seen a single time. J is TRBJ1-2 and V is TRBV5-6, with D tentatively TRBD1 (6 bases). Between the trimmed V and J ends, which lost 7 bases and 5 bases, there was a span of 18 bases. CDR1 and CDR2 (germline): SGHDT, YYEEEE. This CDR3 is built from 14 residues. In nucleotides, the CDR3 is TGTGCCAGCGGTGCGGGGGGGCCTGGGTATGGCTACACCTTC. Protein product: CASGAGGPGYGYTF.

The chain links TRBV28 to TRBJ2-7, with TRBD1 as a possible D gene (6 bases). The end of the DNA aligns better with TRBJ2-5, so the J call may be wrong. The CDR3 length is 14 residues. The germline CDR1 and CDR2 sequences are MDHEN and SYDVKM. The CDR3 is CASSFQGSEETQYF. In DNA form, the CDR3 reads TGTGCCAGCAGTTTTCAGGGGTCGGAGGAGACCCAGTACTTC.

The rearrangement uses TRBV7-2 and TRBJ1-5; 7 nucleotides agree with TRBD1. The CDR3 has 15 amino acids. Germline CDR1 SGHTA, CDR2 FQGNSA. The ends lost 4 bases at V and 3 bases at J; junction bases unmatched: 6. CDR3 DNA sequence: TGTGCCAGCAGCTACACAGGGGAGGTCAATCAGCCCCAGCATTTT. Protein: CASSYTGEVNQPQHF. The entire variable domain, with the rest obtained from reference TRBV7-2 and TRBJ1-5, is as follows: GAGVSQSPSNKVTEKGKDVELRCDPISGHTALYWYRQSLGQGLEFLIYFQGNSAPDKSGLPSDRFSAERTGGSVSTLTIQRTQQEDSAVYLCASSYTGEVNQPQHFGDGTRLSIL.

The chain employs TRBV12-3 or TRBV12-4 and TRBJ1-2, with D maybe TRBD1 (6 bases). CDR3 length equals 15 residues. Deletions cut 2 bases from V and 4 bases from J, with 14 bases between. The DNA for the CDR3 is TGTGCCAGCAGTTTATACGGGGGCGCCGGCTATGGCTACACCTTC. Protein sequence: CASSLYGGAGYGYTF.